This T cell receptor (beta chain) was observed in a study of read filtering for tumor transcriptome and immune sequencing. The library was built from roughly 400 ng RNA with molecular barcoded adaptors for alpha/delta and beta/gamma chains. TCRdb ran MiXCR on the reads and lists one entry per CDR3 protein. The sample records under 150,000 distinct CDR3 sequences, roughly an eighth being singletons. V was trimmed by 1 base and J by 8 bases, leaving 15 bases between them. The CDR3 has 15 amino acids. Germline values: CDR1 LNHNV, CDR2 YYDKDF (reference sequence). The sequence was collected from a donor at least 40 years old with multiple myeloma. The chain uses TRBV15 and TRBJ2-1, with unresolved D. The source material was a population of CD138-negative cells sorted from bone marrow. DNA for the CDR3: TGTGCCACCAGCAGAGCAGAGGCGGCTGGGGATGAGCAGTTCTTC. Its protein is CATSRAEAAGDEQFF.